The T cell receptor (beta chain) under discussion was sequenced for a study of T-cell memory formation after mild COVID-19. The overall study: Each donor largely had its own TCR clusters. Study-level points and caveats: Contracting CD4+ clones sat mainly in CM and EM; CD8+ in EMRA.

Only a few counts were recorded for this clonotype. Its antigen is undetermined. The ends were cut back, 2 bases at V and 5 bases at J, with 22 bases in the middle. The CDR3 runs to 16 residues. Germline V gene sequence: CDR1 DFQATT, CDR2 SNEGSKA (reference sequence). TCRdb used MiXCR to reprocess the 5' RACE reads, holding one entry per CDR3 protein. The sample contains 360,000 or so distinct CDR3 sequences, around 28% of which appear only once. Specimen: PBMCs or a T cell subset sorted from them (not recorded which). This sequence joins TRBV20-1 and TRBJ2-7; D unresolved. The receptor was derived from an adult woman who had mild COVID-19 (a few samples of this study predate the infection). Cell type and time point are not known. CDR3 in amino acids: CSARITGVSRGNEQYF. As DNA, the CDR3 is TGCAGTGCTAGAATTACTGGAGTCAGCCGAGGAAACGAGCAGTACTTC.